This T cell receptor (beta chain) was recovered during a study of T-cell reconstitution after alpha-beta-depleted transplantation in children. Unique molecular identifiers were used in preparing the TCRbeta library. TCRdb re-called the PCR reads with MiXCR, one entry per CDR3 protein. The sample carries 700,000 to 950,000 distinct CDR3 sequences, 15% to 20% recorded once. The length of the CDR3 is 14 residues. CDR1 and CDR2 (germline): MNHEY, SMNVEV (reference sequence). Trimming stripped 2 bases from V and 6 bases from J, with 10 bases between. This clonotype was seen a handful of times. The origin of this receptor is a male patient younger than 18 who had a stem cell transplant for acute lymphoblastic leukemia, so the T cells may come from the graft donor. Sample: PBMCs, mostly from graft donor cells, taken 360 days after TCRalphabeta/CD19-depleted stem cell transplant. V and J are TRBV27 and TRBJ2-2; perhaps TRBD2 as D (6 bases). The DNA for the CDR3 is TGTGCCAGCAGTTTACTGTGGGGGGCCGGGGAGCTGTTTTTT. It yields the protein CASSLLWGAGELFF.